These 5 T cell receptor beta chains were all obtained from the same sample, sequenced in a study of blood T cell repertoires in COVID-19 (dated by TCRdb to the early 2020s). Library prep was done by the immunoSEQ multiplex PCR assay. Held by TCRdb, this immuneACCESS table contains in-frame sequences only and omits some clones. Under half of the omission traces to an unresolved V gene where checked; the cause of the rest is unknown. Within this sample are over 90,000 clones, with about 80% of them counted one time only. The top ten clones comprise approximately 12% of the sample. The specimen sequenced was peripheral blood. The receptors originated from a human donor in a cohort sampled during active COVID-19.

This clone showed up just a few times. The genes are TRBV6-5 and TRBJ1-3; the D gene is possibly TRBD1 (5 bases). This CDR3 has 13 amino acids. In germline, CDR1 is MNHEY, CDR2 SVGAGI. Trimming shortened V by 6 bases and J by 1 base, and 7 bases separated the two germline ends. The CDR3 DNA is TGTGCCAGCAGGGCAGGGTCTGGAAACACCATATATTTT. Translated: CASRAGSGNTIYF.

This sequence joins TRBV6-5 and TRBJ1-1; unclear D gene. This CDR3 spans 12 amino acids. Germline lookup yields CDR1 MNHEY and CDR2 SVGAGI. Trimming left V 6 bases short and J 1 base short, with 6 bases between. CDR3 amino acids: CASRQTNTEAFF. The CDR3 region has the DNA TGTGCCAGCAGACAGACGAACACTGAAGCTTTCTTT.

This clone was detected once. The rearrangement joins TRBV5-4 to TRBJ1-1, with a tentative D call TRBD1 (6 bases). Germline V gene lookup returns CDR1 SGHNT and CDR2 YYREEE (reference sequence). Trimming took off 4 bases at V and 4 bases at J, with 11 bases between the two ends. CDR3 size: 13 residues. The CDR3 is CASSLGGATEAFF. DNA for the CDR3: TGTGCCAGCAGCCTAGGGGGAGCCACTGAAGCTTTCTTT.

The chain is built from TRBV10-3 and TRBJ1-1; 8 nucleotides line up with TRBD1. Losses at the gene ends were 2 bases for V and 8 bases for J; bases not matched to a gene: 4. The CDR3 runs 13 residues. The V gene's germline CDR1 is ENHRY and CDR2 SYGVKD. The CDR3 nucleotides are TGTGCCATCAGTGAGGGACAGGGAGGGGAAGCTTTCTTT. The encoded protein is CAISEGQGGEAFF.

CDR3 protein: CASSYPGQATEAFF. The CDR3 bases are TGTGCCAGCAGCTACCCGGGACAGGCCACTGAAGCTTTCTTT. This chain joins TRBV7-2 and TRBJ1-1; TRBD1 aligns across 8 bases. V dropped 4 bases and J dropped 4; count of bases not matched to a gene: 5. The CDR3 has 14 amino acids. Germline V CDR1 and CDR2: SGHTA, FQGNSA.